The rows below give T cell receptor beta chains drawn from one sample of a study of blood T cell repertoires in COVID-19. The method was immunoSEQ multiplex PCR; TCRdb's version includes in-frame clones alone and lacks a portion of them. The repertoire consists of 150,000 to 200,000 clones, with approximately 79% occurring once and the leading ten covering about 28%. Sequencing was performed on peripheral blood. These receptors all come from a woman in her 70s with acute or convalescent COVID-19. The CDR3 runs from the conserved cysteine through the conserved F or W. The order of the fields is CDR3 length, clone size, J gene, D gene, V gene, CDR3 protein, CDR3 DNA. A D gene is named only where the DNA matches it firmly. Size tells how often a clone was seen (once, few, many) or the class of an expanded clone, and some rows leave it out.

len: 14; abundance: .; j_gene: TRBJ1-5; d_gene: TRBD1; v_gene: TRBV7-9; CDR3aa: CASGEGDRAQPQHF; CDR3nt: TGTGCCAGCGGAGAAGGGGACAGGGCTCAGCCCCAGCATTTT
len: 13; abundance: few; j_gene: TRBJ2-7; d_gene: .; v_gene: TRBV12-3/TRBV12-4; CDR3aa: CASSLNRGYEQYF; CDR3nt: TGTGCCAGCAGTCTCAACCGGGGCTACGAGCAGTACTTC
len: 15; abundance: .; j_gene: TRBJ2-1; d_gene: TRBD2; v_gene: TRBV6-2/TRBV6-3; CDR3aa: CASSLTGGKFNEQFF; CDR3nt: TGTGCCAGCAGTCTAACGGGGGGGAAATTCAATGAGCAGTTCTTC
len: 14; abundance: .; j_gene: TRBJ1-1; d_gene: TRBD1; v_gene: TRBV9; CDR3aa: CASTRTGRNTEAFF; CDR3nt: TGTGCCAGCACCAGGACAGGGAGGAACACTGAAGCTTTCTTT
len: 14; abundance: .; j_gene: TRBJ2-7; d_gene: TRBD1; v_gene: TRBV10-3; CDR3aa: CAIRDGQGADEQYF; CDR3nt: TGTGCCATCAGGGATGGACAGGGGGCCGACGAGCAGTACTTC
len: 13; abundance: .; j_gene: TRBJ2-3; d_gene: .; v_gene: TRBV9; CDR3aa: CASSGTSTDTQYF; CDR3nt: TGTGCCAGCAGCGGGACTAGCACAGATACGCAGTATTTT
len: 16; abundance: .; j_gene: TRBJ1-1; d_gene: TRBD1; v_gene: TRBV5-1; CDR3aa: CASSWTGGGFNTEAFF; CDR3nt: TGCGCCAGCAGCTGGACAGGGGGAGGTTTTAACACTGAAGCTTTCTTT
len: 15; abundance: .; j_gene: TRBJ1-2; d_gene: .; v_gene: TRBV4-1; CDR3aa: CASNIETGPTYGYTF; CDR3nt: TGCGCCAGCAATATAGAAACAGGGCCGACCTATGGCTACACCTTC
len: 13; abundance: .; j_gene: TRBJ2-2; d_gene: .; v_gene: TRBV19; CDR3aa: CASRARGTGELFF; CDR3nt: TGTGCCAGTAGGGCCAGGGGCACCGGGGAGCTGTTTTTT
len: 14; abundance: .; j_gene: TRBJ2-7; d_gene: .; v_gene: TRBV5-4; CDR3aa: CASSSRERLNEQYF; CDR3nt: TGTGCCAGCAGCTCCCGGGAACGCCTGAACGAGCAGTACTTC
len: 15; abundance: .; j_gene: TRBJ2-7; d_gene: TRBD1; v_gene: TRBV3-1/TRBV3-2; CDR3aa: CASSPAGTGTYEQYF; CDR3nt: TGTGCCAGCAGCCCCGCCGGGACAGGAACCTACGAGCAGTACTTC
len: 13; abundance: .; j_gene: TRBJ2-3; d_gene: .; v_gene: TRBV5-8; CDR3aa: CASSLRNTDTQYF; CDR3nt: TGTGCCAGCAGCCTGCGTAACACAGATACGCAGTATTTT
len: 15; abundance: .; j_gene: TRBJ2-5; d_gene: TRBD2; v_gene: TRBV5-1; CDR3aa: CASSHGTNRQETQYF; CDR3nt: TGCGCCAGCAGCCACGGGACTAACCGCCAAGAGACCCAGTACTTC
len: 12; abundance: .; j_gene: TRBJ2-3; d_gene: .; v_gene: TRBV12-3/TRBV12-4; CDR3aa: CASSRLADTQYF; CDR3nt: TGTGCCAGCAGTCGACTAGCAGATACGCAGTATTTT
len: 15; abundance: once; j_gene: TRBJ2-5; d_gene: .; v_gene: TRBV7-2; CDR3aa: CASSPLIQIQETQYF; CDR3nt: TGTGCCAGCAGCCCATTAATACAGATCCAAGAGACCCAGTACTTC
len: 16; abundance: .; j_gene: TRBJ2-5; d_gene: TRBD2; v_gene: TRBV3-1/TRBV3-2; CDR3aa: CASSLILAGGGETQYF; CDR3nt: TGTGCCAGCAGCCTTATTCTAGCGGGAGGGGGAGAGACCCAGTACTTC
len: 13; abundance: .; j_gene: TRBJ1-2; d_gene: TRBD1; v_gene: TRBV6-5; CDR3aa: CASRTGGVKGYTF; CDR3nt: TGTGCCAGCAGAACAGGGGGGGTTAAAGGCTACACCTTC
len: 14; abundance: .; j_gene: TRBJ1-2; d_gene: .; v_gene: TRBV30; CDR3aa: CAWNQEGTNYGYTF; CDR3nt: TGTGCCTGGAATCAGGAGGGGACTAACTATGGCTACACCTTC
len: 15; abundance: .; j_gene: TRBJ2-7; d_gene: .; v_gene: TRBV28; CDR3aa: CASRLVSGGTYEQYF; CDR3nt: TGTGCCAGCAGGCTGGTATCGGGGGGCACCTACGAGCAGTACTTC
len: 14; abundance: .; j_gene: TRBJ1-6; d_gene: .; v_gene: TRBV18; CDR3aa: CASSRVAANSPLHF; CDR3nt: TGTGCCAGCTCACGAGTTGCGGCTAATTCACCCCTCCACTTT
len: 15; abundance: .; j_gene: TRBJ1-1; d_gene: .; v_gene: TRBV5-1; CDR3aa: CASSLEGLGNTEAFF; CDR3nt: TGCGCCAGCAGCTTGGAGGGGCTGGGGAACACTGAAGCTTTCTTT
len: 13; abundance: .; j_gene: TRBJ1-2; d_gene: TRBD1; v_gene: TRBV5-1; CDR3aa: CASSWDRTYGYTF; CDR3nt: TGCGCCAGCAGTTGGGACAGAACCTATGGCTACACCTTC
len: 14; abundance: few; j_gene: TRBJ2-1; d_gene: TRBD2; v_gene: TRBV3-1/TRBV3-2; CDR3aa: CASRHGTSGSRQFF; CDR3nt: TGTGCCAGCAGACATGGGACTAGCGGGAGTCGGCAGTTCTTC
len: 14; abundance: .; j_gene: TRBJ2-3; d_gene: .; v_gene: TRBV5-1; CDR3aa: CASSSRTATDTQYF; CDR3nt: TGCGCCAGCAGCTCCCGGACAGCCACAGATACGCAGTATTTT
len: 15; abundance: .; j_gene: TRBJ2-7; d_gene: .; v_gene: TRBV6-2/TRBV6-3; CDR3aa: CASSYPGLVAYEQYF; CDR3nt: TGTGCCAGCAGTTACCCCGGATTAGTAGCTTACGAGCAGTACTTC
len: 14; abundance: .; j_gene: TRBJ2-5; d_gene: .; v_gene: TRBV3-1/TRBV3-2; CDR3aa: CASSQVIGSETQYF; CDR3nt: TGTGCCAGCAGCCAAGTTATCGGGTCAGAGACCCAGTACTTC
len: 15; abundance: .; j_gene: TRBJ2-2; d_gene: .; v_gene: TRBV5-6; CDR3aa: CASSLAPTSTGELFF; CDR3nt: TGTGCCAGCAGCTTGGCACCTACGAGCACCGGGGAGCTGTTTTTT
len: 17; abundance: .; j_gene: TRBJ2-3; d_gene: .; v_gene: TRBV24-1; CDR3aa: CATSDWRGGGVSDTQYF; CDR3nt: TGTGCCACCAGTGATTGGCGGGGTGGAGGGGTGTCGGATACGCAGTATTTT